These 10 T cell receptor beta chains share one sample of origin, sequenced in a study of T cell responses to AZD1222 COVID-19 vaccine (dated by TCRdb to 2020 to 2022). Library preparation was by the immunoSEQ multiplex PCR assay. Entries here come from immuneACCESS through TCRdb and include only in-frame sequences with V and J called. Some clones fail to appear in such tables; in the studies checked, an unresolved V gene covers under half of the shortfall, and the cause of the remainder is unknown. The sample table records 80,000 to 90,000 clones; around 87% of these occur just once. Roughly 4.8% of the sample is in the top ten clones. Taken with the paper, the label for time point translates to: baseline before first vaccination. The label giving this sample's treatment or condition can be read as: meningococcal conjugate vaccine given as trial control. The input for sequencing was peripheral blood, taken on day 0 of MenACWY control vaccination. Receptor source: an adult in good health.

The CDR3 region has the DNA TGTGCCAGCAGCCCCGGCGACAGGGACTTGACTGAAGCTTTCTTT. It translates to CASSPGDRDLTEAFF. The gene calls are TRBV5-4 and TRBJ1-1; 7 nucleotides agree with TRBD1. From germline, CDR1 is SGHNT and CDR2 YYREEE (reference sequence). CDR3 length: 15 residues. The V and J ends lost 4 bases and 5 bases, in that order; junction bases with no gene match: 11.

The chain carries TRBV29-1 and TRBJ2-2; D perhaps matches TRBD1 (6 bases). Trimming left V 7 bases short and J 4 bases short, with 13 bases between. CDR1 is SQVTM and CDR2 is ANQGSEA in the germline V gene. The CDR3 extends over 13 amino acids. CDR3: CSAATGFTGELFF. The CDR3, as DNA: TGCAGCGCTGCAACAGGGTTCACCGGGGAGCTGTTTTTT.

J is TRBJ2-7 and V is TRBV28; 9 bases match TRBD2. The CDR3 sequence is 14 residues long. V shed 6 bases and J 4 bases; nucleotides not matched to a gene: 7. Germline loops: CDR1 MDHEN, CDR2 SYDVKM. CDR3 sequence: CASRLAGVLYEQYF. The DNA for the CDR3 is TGTGCCAGCAGGTTAGCGGGAGTTCTGTACGAGCAGTACTTC.

This chain joins TRBV7-9 and TRBJ2-3, with TRBD1 matching over 8 bases. This CDR3 has 14 amino acids. V trimming: 5 bases; J trimming: 6 bases; junction bases outside the gene matches: 7. CDR1 is SEHNR, CDR2 FQNEAQ, per germline (reference sequence). The CDR3 DNA reads as TGTGCCAGCAGCCCCGTGACAGGGGCCGATACGCAGTATTTT. It yields the protein CASSPVTGADTQYF.

The chain recombines TRBV28 with TRBJ1-5; perhaps TRBD1 as D (5 bases). CDR3 length: 15 residues. Germline V CDR1 and CDR2: MDHEN, SYDVKM. The V gene lost 1 base and the J gene lost 5 bases, with 12 bases spanning the gap. The chain's CDR3 is CASSLSQGYDQPQHF. DNA of the CDR3: TGTGCCAGCAGTTTATCCCAGGGTTATGATCAGCCCCAGCATTTT.

V usage is TRBV7-2 and J usage is TRBJ2-3, with unresolved D. CDR1 is SGHTA, CDR2 FQGNSA, per germline. V lost 4 bases to trimming and J lost 3 bases, with 14 bases between them. This CDR3 spans 15 amino acids. CDR3 region: CASSYYQDGTDTQYF. The CDR3 DNA reads TGTGCCAGCAGCTACTACCAGGACGGGACAGATACGCAGTATTTT.

This chain joins TRBV5-1 and TRBJ2-3, with D possibly being TRBD1 (5 bases). Trimming cost V 2 bases and J 2 bases, with 9 bases left between them. The CDR3 covers 14 residues. Germline CDR1 is SGHRS and CDR2 is YFSETQ. The CDR3 loop reads CASSFQGTTDTQYF. CDR3 bases: TGCGCCAGCAGCTTCCAGGGTACCACAGATACGCAGTATTTT.

The CDR3, as DNA: TGTGCCAGCAGCGTAGAGGGTAGCGGGGGCTACGAGCAGTACTTC. Amino acid sequence: CASSVEGSGGYEQYF. This chain connects TRBV9 to TRBJ2-7, with 9 bases lining up with TRBD2. This CDR3 has 15 residues. The germline V gene has CDR1 SGDLS and CDR2 YYNGEE. V lost 0 bases, J lost 3 bases, and 4 bases stayed unmatched.

The chain joins TRBV19 to TRBJ2-1; no definite D call. The CDR3 consists of 14 residues. V shed 7 bases and J shed 3 bases, with 13 bases lying between them. CDR1 and CDR2 (germline): LNHDA, SQIVND (reference sequence). The CDR3 reads CASTPGRFYNEQFF. The CDR3 DNA follows: TGTGCCAGTACCCCCGGAAGATTCTACAATGAGCAGTTCTTC. The full variable domain, with the rest looked up from reference TRBV19 and TRBJ2-1, is DGGITQSPKYLFRKEGQNVTLSCEQNLNHDAMYWYRQDPGQGLRLIYYSQIVNDFQKGDIAEGYSVSREKKESFPLTVTSAQKNPTAFYLCASTPGRFYNEQFFGPGTRLTVL.

The V gene is TRBV24-1, the J gene TRBJ1-1, with D maybe TRBD1 (5 bases). Trimming removed 7 bases from V and 8 bases from J, with 7 bases in between. This CDR3 spans 10 amino acids. Germline lookup yields CDR1 KGHDR and CDR2 SFDVKD. The CDR3, as DNA: TGTGCCACCAGCCGACAGGAAGCTTTCTTT. Translating gives CATSRQEAFF.